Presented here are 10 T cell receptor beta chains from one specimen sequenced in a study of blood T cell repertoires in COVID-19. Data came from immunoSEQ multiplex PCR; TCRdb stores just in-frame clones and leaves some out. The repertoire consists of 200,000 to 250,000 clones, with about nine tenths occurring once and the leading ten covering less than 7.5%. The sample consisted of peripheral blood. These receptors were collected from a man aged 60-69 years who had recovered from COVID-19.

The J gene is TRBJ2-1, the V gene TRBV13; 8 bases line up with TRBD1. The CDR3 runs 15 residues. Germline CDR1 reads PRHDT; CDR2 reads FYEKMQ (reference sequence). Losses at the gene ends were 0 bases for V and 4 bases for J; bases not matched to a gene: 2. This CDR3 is CASSLGGQGYNEQFF. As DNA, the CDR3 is TGTGCCAGCAGCTTAGGAGGACAGGGATACAATGAGCAGTTCTTC.

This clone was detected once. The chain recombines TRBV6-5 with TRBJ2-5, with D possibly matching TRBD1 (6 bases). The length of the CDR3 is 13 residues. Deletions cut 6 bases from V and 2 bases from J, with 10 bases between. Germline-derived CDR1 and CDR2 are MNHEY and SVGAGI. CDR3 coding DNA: TGTGCCAGCAGGAGGACAGAGCAAGAGACCCAGTACTTC. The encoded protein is CASRRTEQETQYF.

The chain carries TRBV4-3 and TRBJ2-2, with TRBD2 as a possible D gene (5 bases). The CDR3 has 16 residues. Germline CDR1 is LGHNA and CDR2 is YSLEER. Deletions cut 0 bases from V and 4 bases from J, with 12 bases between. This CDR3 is CASSQDRAGVTGELFF. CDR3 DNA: TGCGCCAGCAGCCAAGATAGGGCCGGGGTCACCGGGGAGCTGTTTTTT.

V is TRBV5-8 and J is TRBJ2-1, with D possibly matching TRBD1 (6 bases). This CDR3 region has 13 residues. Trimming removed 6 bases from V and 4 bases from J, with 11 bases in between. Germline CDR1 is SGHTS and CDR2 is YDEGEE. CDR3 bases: TGTGCCAGCACACCGGACAGTTACAATGAGCAGTTCTTC. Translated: CASTPDSYNEQFF.

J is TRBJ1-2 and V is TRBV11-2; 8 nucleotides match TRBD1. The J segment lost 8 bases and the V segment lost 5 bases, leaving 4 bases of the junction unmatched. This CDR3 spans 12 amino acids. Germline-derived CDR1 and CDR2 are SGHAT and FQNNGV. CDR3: CASSTDRGGYTF. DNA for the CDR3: TGTGCCAGCAGCACCGACAGGGGCGGCTACACCTTC. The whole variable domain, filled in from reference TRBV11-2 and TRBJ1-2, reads EAGVAQSPRYKIIEKRQSVAFWCNPISGHATLYWYQQILGQGPKLLIQFQNNGVVDDSQLPKDRFSAERLKGVDSTLKIQPAKLEDSAVYLCASSTDRGGYTFGSGTRLTVV.

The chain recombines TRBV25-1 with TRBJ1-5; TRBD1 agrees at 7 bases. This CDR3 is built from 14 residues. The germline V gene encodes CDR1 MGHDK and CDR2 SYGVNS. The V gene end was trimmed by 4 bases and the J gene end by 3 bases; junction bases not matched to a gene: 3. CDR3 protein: CASSGQGDNQPQHF. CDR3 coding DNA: TGTGCCAGCAGTGGACAGGGAGACAATCAGCCCCAGCATTTT.

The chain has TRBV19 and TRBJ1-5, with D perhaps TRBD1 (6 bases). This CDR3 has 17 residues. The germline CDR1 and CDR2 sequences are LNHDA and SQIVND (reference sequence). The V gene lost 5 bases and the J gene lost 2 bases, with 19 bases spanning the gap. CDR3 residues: CASSDHRAGGGNQPQHF. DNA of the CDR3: TGTGCCAGTAGTGACCACAGGGCCGGGGGGGGCAATCAGCCCCAGCATTTT.

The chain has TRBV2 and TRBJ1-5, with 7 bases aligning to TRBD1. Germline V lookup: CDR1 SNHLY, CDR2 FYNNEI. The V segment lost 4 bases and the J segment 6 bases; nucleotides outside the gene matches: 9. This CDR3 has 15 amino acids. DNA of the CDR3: TGTGCCAGCAGTGCAAACAGGGGTGAGGGTCAGCCCCAGCATTTT. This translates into CASSANRGEGQPQHF.

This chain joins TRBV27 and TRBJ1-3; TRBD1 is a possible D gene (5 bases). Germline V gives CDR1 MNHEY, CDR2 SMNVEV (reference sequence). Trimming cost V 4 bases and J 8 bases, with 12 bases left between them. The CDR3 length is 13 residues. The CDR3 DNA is TGTGCCAGCAGTTCCCAAGGGGTTGACACCATATATTTT. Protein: CASSSQGVDTIYF.

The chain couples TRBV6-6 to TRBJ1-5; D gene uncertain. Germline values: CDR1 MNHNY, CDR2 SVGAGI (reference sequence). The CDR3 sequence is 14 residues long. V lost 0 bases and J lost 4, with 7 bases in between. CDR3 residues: CASSYSAENQPQHF. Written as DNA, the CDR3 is TGTGCCAGCAGTTACTCTGCTGAGAATCAGCCCCAGCATTTT.